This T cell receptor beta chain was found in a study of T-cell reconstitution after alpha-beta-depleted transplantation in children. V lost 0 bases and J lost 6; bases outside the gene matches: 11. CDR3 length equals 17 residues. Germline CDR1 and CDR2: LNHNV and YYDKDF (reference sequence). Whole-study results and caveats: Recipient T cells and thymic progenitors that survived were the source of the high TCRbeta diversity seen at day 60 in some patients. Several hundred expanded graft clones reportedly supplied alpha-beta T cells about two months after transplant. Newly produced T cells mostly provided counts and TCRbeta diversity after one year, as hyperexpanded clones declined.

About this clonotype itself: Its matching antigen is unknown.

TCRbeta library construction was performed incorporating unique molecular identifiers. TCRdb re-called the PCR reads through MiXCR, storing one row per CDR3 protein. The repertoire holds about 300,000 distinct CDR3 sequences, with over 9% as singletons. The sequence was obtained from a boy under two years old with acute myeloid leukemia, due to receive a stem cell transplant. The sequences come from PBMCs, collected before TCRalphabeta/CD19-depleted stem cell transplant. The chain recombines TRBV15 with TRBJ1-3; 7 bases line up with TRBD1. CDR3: CATSRDPLSGGVNTIYF. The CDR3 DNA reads TGTGCCACCAGCAGAGATCCCCTCTCAGGGGGGGTAAACACCATATATTTT.